This is a list of T cell receptor beta chains from one sample in a study of neoadjuvant anti-PD-1 for oral cavity cancer. Libraries were prepared by immunoSEQ multiplex PCR; TCRdb keeps only in-frame clonotypes and omits some of them. In the table there are tens of thousands of clones, about 85% of which are singletons. The starting material was PBMCs, obtained after nivolumab (anti-PD-1) treatment. The receptor source for this set is a person between 40 and 79 years old with oral cavity squamous cell carcinoma. The CDR3 runs from the conserved cysteine through the conserved F or W. The D gene is left open where the match is weak. A clone size is listed for some rows: how often the clone was seen (once, few, many), or a class if it is expanded.

TRBV7-9	NA	NA	TRBJ1-2	CASREQGDYGYTF	TGTGCCAGCAGGGAGCAGGGTGACTATGGCTACACCTTC
TRBV7-6	TRBD2	NA	TRBJ2-7	CASSLGGGLYEQYF	TGTGCCAGCAGCTTAGGGGGAGGGCTCTACGAGCAGTACTTC
TRBV5-1	NA	NA	TRBJ2-7	CASSLYGKEGLYEQYF	TGCGCCAGCAGCTTGTACGGGAAGGAGGGACTCTACGAGCAGTACTTC
TRBV30	TRBD1	NA	TRBJ2-3	CAWGGQTDTQYF	TGTGCCTGGGGGGGACAGACAGATACGCAGTATTTT
TRBV27	TRBD2	NA	TRBJ2-3	CASTKTSGRPGGDTQYF	TGTGCCAGCACAAAGACTAGCGGGAGACCGGGGGGAGATACGCAGTATTTT
TRBV27	NA	NA	TRBJ2-4	CASSEQGALAKNIQYF	TGTGCCAGCAGTGAACAGGGAGCTCTAGCCAAAAACATTCAGTACTTC
TRBV7-6	NA	once	TRBJ2-7	CASSLGGASGYEQYF	TGTGCCAGCAGCTTAGGGGGGGCTAGCGGCTACGAGCAGTACTTC
TRBV6-4	NA	NA	TRBJ2-1	CASSDSFTRGNEQFF	TGTGCCAGCAGTGACTCTTTTACTAGAGGCAATGAGCAGTTCTTC
TRBV20-1	NA	once	TRBJ1-2	CSASPGHSYTF	TGCAGTGCCAGCCCGGGCCATAGCTACACCTTC
TRBV5-6	NA	NA	TRBJ2-1	CASRATSSVASYNEQFF	TGTGCCAGCAGGGCAACATCTAGCGTGGCCTCCTACAATGAGCAGTTCTTC